This is a list of T cell receptor beta chains from one sample in a study of cytomegalovirus exposure and HLA in healthy donors. TCRdb keeps only in-frame clones here, not all; method: immunoSEQ multiplex PCR. The sample lists about 120,000 clones; about 86% were seen once. The sample consisted of PBMCs. The source of these receptors is a woman in her 30s in good health and CMV-seronegative. CDR3s include the opening cysteine and the closing phenylalanine or tryptophan. The order of the fields is CDR3 DNA, CDR3 protein, V gene, J gene, D gene, clone size. The D gene is left open where the match is weak. Size values are once, few and many counts, or a class for expanded clones, and some rows have none.

TGTGCCAGCAGCTTAGTGGACAGCAGCTACGAGCAGTACTTC	CASSLVDSSYEQYF	TRBV7-8	TRBJ2-7	NA	NA
TGTGCCAGCAGCCCCAGCGCGGTGAACACTGAAGCTTTCTTT	CASSPSAVNTEAFF	TRBV5-5	TRBJ1-1	NA	few
TGTGCCAGCAGCCACCCAGGCAGGGGGATATTCAGGACCTACGAGCAGTACTTC	CASSHPGRGIFRTYEQYF	TRBV7-9	TRBJ2-7	TRBD1	NA
TGTGCCAGCAGCTTAGGGATAGCGGACCAAGAGACCCAGTACTTC	CASSLGIADQETQYF	TRBV11-1	TRBJ2-5	NA	NA
TGTGCCAGCAGCTTGGCCACAGGGGTTGTGGACGAGCAGTACTTC	CASSLATGVVDEQYF	TRBV5-4	TRBJ2-7	TRBD1	NA
TGTGCCAGCAGCTTGGTTGTACAGCCCGGGGAGCTGTTTTTT	CASSLVVQPGELFF	TRBV5-5	TRBJ2-2	NA	once
TGTGCCAGCAGCGTAGCTTTGGGGCCCGGGGGGAACACCGGGGAGCTGTTTTTT	CASSVALGPGGNTGELFF	TRBV9	TRBJ2-2	NA	once
TGTGCCAGCTGGACAGCCGCGAACACTGAAGCTTTCTTT	CASWTAANTEAFF	TRBV6-5	TRBJ1-1	NA	NA
TGTGCCAGTGAGGGAGGACTAGCGGATAACAATGAGCAGTTCTTC	CASEGGLADNNEQFF	TRBV2	TRBJ2-1	TRBD2	NA
TGTGCCAGCAGTGCGTTGACAGGGGGCGGCAATCAGCCCCAGCATTTT	CASSALTGGGNQPQHF	TRBV6-1	TRBJ1-5	TRBD1	few
TGCGCCAGCAGCAGGGTAGCGGGAACCTCCACCTACGAGCAGTACTTC	CASSRVAGTSTYEQYF	TRBV5-1	TRBJ2-7	TRBD2	NA
TGCGCCAGCAGCCAGACGCCACGGGGGACGACTGAAGCTTTCTTT	CASSQTPRGTTEAFF	TRBV4-3	TRBJ1-1	NA	NA
TGTGCCAGCACCCCCGGTGGACAGGGGGCGGAGACCCAGTACTTC	CASTPGGQGAETQYF	TRBV2	TRBJ2-5	TRBD1	once
TGTGCCAGTAGTACTGGCCTTTCGCAGTATTTT	CASSTGLSQYF	TRBV19	TRBJ2-3	NA	NA